A selection of T cell receptor beta chains follows, all from one sample in a study of T cell repertoires in cytomegalovirus infection. The antigens of these receptors remain unknown. Each CDR3 protein gets one entry after TCRdb re-called the reads with MiXCR. Among 140,000 to 150,000 distinct CDR3 sequences, 32% were seen once, and the ten largest hold 45% to 60%. The sequenced sample was CD8+ T cells from cultured PBMCs, obtained from culture after CMV antigen stimulation. These TCRs come from a human donor in good health (CMV status not recorded). Some clones in this sample may be carry-over from other donors' samples. Each CDR3 is given with its conserved first and last residue. D genes are given only for firm matches. Clone size is shown for a subset of rows, as once, few, many or a class of expanded clone.

clone size,V gene,J gene,D gene,CDR3 length,CDR3 protein,CDR3 DNA
-,TRBV6-2/TRBV6-3,TRBJ1-2,-,10,CASGDYGYTF,TGTGCCAGCGGCGATTATGGCTACACCTTC
few,TRBV7-9,TRBJ2-1,TRBD2,13,CASSPGGAAEQFF,TGTGCCAGCAGCCCCGGGGGGGCGGCTGAGCAGTTCTTC
-,TRBV28,TRBJ2-2,-,14,CASSFYADTGELFF,TGTGCCAGCAGTTTTTACGCGGACACCGGGGAGCTGTTTTTT
many,TRBV28,TRBJ1-2,-,18,CASSLSIPSPTLAYGYTF,TGTGCCAGCAGTTTATCCATCCCTTCTCCGACACTCGCCTATGGCTACACCTTC
few,TRBV5-6,TRBJ2-1,TRBD2,17,CASSSSSGGLSYNEQFF,TGTGCCAGCAGCTCCTCTAGCGGGGGACTCTCCTACAATGAGCAGTTCTTC
many,TRBV4-1,TRBJ2-1,-,15,CASSQVLLTYNEQFF,TGCGCCAGCAGCCAAGTACTGCTAACCTACAATGAGCAGTTCTTC
-,TRBV12-3/TRBV12-4,TRBJ1-2,-,14,CASSRRDGNYGYTF,TGTGCCAGCAGCCGAAGGGACGGTAACTATGGCTACACCTTC
many,TRBV4-2,TRBJ1-5,-,16,CASSLLGGDENQPQHF,TGTGCCAGCAGCCTCTTGGGGGGGGATGAGAATCAGCCCCAGCATTTT
once,TRBV25-1,TRBJ1-6,-,14,CASSEWQSNSPLHF,TGTGCCAGCAGTGAGTGGCAGTCTAATTCACCCCTCCACTTT
-,TRBV4-1,TRBJ1-4,-,15,CASSRLQATNEKLFF,TGCGCCAGCAGCCGCTTACAGGCAACTAATGAAAAACTGTTTTTT
few,TRBV19,TRBJ2-1,TRBD1,16,CASSIGDRLAYNEQFF,TGTGCCAGTAGTATAGGGGACAGGCTTGCCTACAATGAGCAGTTCTTC
-,TRBV6-6,TRBJ2-2,-,14,CASSDSSGTGELFF,TGTGCCAGCAGTGACAGTAGTGGGACCGGGGAGCTGTTTTTT
-,TRBV5-1,TRBJ2-1,-,15,CASSPPGLAYNEQFF,TGCGCCAGCAGCCCCCCGGGCCTGGCTTACAATGAGCAGTTCTTC
-,TRBV12-3/TRBV12-4,TRBJ2-2,TRBD1,15,CASSFVTGGPGELFF,TGTGCCAGCAGTTTTGTGACAGGGGGCCCCGGGGAGCTGTTTTTT
few,TRBV2,TRBJ1-5,-,15,CASSEGSTSNQPQHF,TGTGCCAGCAGTGAAGGGTCGACTAGCAATCAGCCCCAGCATTTT
many,TRBV19,TRBJ2-7,-,13,CATLDRLNYEQYF,TGTGCCACCCTGGACAGACTAAACTACGAGCAGTACTTC
-,TRBV29-1,TRBJ1-3,-,12,CSVSGSGNTIYF,TGCAGCGTATCCGGCTCTGGAAACACCATATATTTT
-,TRBV5-6,TRBJ2-7,-,14,CASSLVQGSNEQYF,TGTGCCAGCAGCTTGGTCCAGGGGAGCAACGAGCAGTACTTC
few,TRBV12-5,TRBJ2-1,-,15,CASGSDRFSYNEQFF,TGTGCTAGTGGCTCTGACCGATTCTCCTACAATGAGCAGTTCTTC
-,TRBV4-1,TRBJ2-5,TRBD2,16,CASSQTSGGASETQYF,TGCGCCAGCAGCCAAACTAGCGGGGGGGCCTCAGAGACCCAGTACTTC
-,TRBV12-3/TRBV12-4,TRBJ2-2,-,14,CASSFWQASGELFF,TGTGCCAGCAGTTTCTGGCAAGCCTCCGGGGAGCTGTTTTTT
few,TRBV20-1,TRBJ2-5,TRBD2,15,CSADETSEGQETQYF,TGCAGTGCTGACGAGACTAGCGAAGGCCAAGAGACCCAGTACTTC
many,TRBV12-3/TRBV12-4,TRBJ2-1,TRBD1,15,CASRPGTGSYNEQFF,TGTGCCAGCAGACCCGGGACAGGCTCCTACAATGAGCAGTTCTTC
few,TRBV2,TRBJ2-7,-,14,CASRDWGVTYEQYF,TGTGCCAGCAGGGACTGGGGAGTCACCTACGAGCAGTACTTC
-,TRBV10-3,TRBJ2-1,TRBD1,16,CAISEFRQGSYNEQFF,TGTGCCATCAGTGAGTTCCGACAGGGTTCCTACAATGAGCAGTTCTTC
many,TRBV2,TRBJ2-3,-,15,CASKYRVGVIDTQYF,TGTGCCAGCAAATACAGGGTTGGGGTGATAGATACGCAGTATTTT